This T cell receptor (beta chain) was recovered during a study of cytomegalovirus exposure and HLA in healthy donors. In the PCR, 60 Vbeta and 13 Jbeta primers were used. Data came from immunoSEQ multiplex PCR; TCRdb stores just in-frame clones and leaves some out. In the table there are some 150,000 clones, 60% to 80% of which are singletons. The CDR3 totals 13 residues. The ends lost 6 bases at V and 2 bases at J; junction bases unmatched: 4. Germline CDR1 is SGHTA and CDR2 is FQGNSA. Sequencing was carried out using PBMCs. The chain carries TRBV7-2 and TRBJ2-7; 7 bases line up with TRBD2. This TCR was recovered from a male donor in good health and CMV-seronegative. The CDR3 loop is CASRLRGTYEQYF. The CDR3 nucleotides are TGTGCCAGCAGATTGCGGGGGACCTACGAGCAGTACTTC.